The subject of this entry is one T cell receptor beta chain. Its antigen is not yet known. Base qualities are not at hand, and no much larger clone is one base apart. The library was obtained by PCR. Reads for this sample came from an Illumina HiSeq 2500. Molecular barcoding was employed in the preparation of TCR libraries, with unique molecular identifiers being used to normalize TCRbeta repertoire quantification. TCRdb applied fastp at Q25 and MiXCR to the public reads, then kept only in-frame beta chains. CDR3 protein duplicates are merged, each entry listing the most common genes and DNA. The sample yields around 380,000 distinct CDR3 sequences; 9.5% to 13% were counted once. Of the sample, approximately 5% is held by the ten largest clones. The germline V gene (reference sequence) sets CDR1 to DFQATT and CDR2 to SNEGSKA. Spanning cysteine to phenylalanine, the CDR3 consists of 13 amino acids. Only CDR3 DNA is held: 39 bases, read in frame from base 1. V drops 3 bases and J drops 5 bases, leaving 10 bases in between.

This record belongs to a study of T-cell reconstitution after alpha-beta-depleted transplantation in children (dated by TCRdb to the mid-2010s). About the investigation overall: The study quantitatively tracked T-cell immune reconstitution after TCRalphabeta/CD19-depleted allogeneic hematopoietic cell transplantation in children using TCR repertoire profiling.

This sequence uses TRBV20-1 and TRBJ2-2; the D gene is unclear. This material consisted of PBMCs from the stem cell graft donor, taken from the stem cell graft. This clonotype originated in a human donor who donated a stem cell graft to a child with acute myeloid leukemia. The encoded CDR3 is CSARMPVTGELFF. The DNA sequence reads TGCAGTGCTAGGATGCCCGTAACCGGGGAGCTGTTTTTT.